This T cell receptor (beta chain) is drawn from a study of cytomegalovirus exposure and HLA in healthy donors. The study ran its PCR with 60 Vbeta and 13 Jbeta primers. The protocol was immunoSEQ multiplex PCR, while the TCRdb copy is restricted to in-frame clones and leaves out a portion. The table lists around 130,000 clones, about 82% of them singletons. The CDR3 covers 15 residues. The germline CDR1 and CDR2 sequences are SGDLS and YYNGEE. V was shortened by 3 bases and J by 2 bases, with 13 bases between the two germline ends. Sequenced sample: PBMCs. The clonotype originates from a man between 25 and 39 years old in good health and CMV-seronegative. The J gene is TRBJ2-3, the V gene TRBV9, with TRBD1 as a possible D gene (6 bases). The CDR3 reads CASSDRDTDTDTQYF. The CDR3 DNA reads as TGTGCCAGCAGCGACCGGGACACCGACACAGATACGCAGTATTTT.